Listed below are T cell receptor beta chains from one sample, sequenced in a study of immune evolution from preneoplasia to lung adenocarcinoma. The protocol was immunoSEQ multiplex PCR, while the TCRdb copy is restricted to in-frame clones and leaves out a portion. Of 15,000 or so clones in the sample, approximately 85% were seen once. What was sequenced was FFPE lung adenocarcinoma in situ tissue. Every receptor here comes from a donor aged 70 or over with lung adenocarcinoma. Each CDR3 is given with its conserved first and last residue. The D gene is left open where the match is weak. Clone size is shown for a subset of rows, as once, few, many or a class of expanded clone.

clone size,J gene,V gene,D gene,CDR3 length,CDR3 protein,CDR3 DNA
-,TRBJ2-6,TRBV7-3,-,14,CASASHSGANVLTF,TGTGCCAGCGCAAGTCACTCTGGGGCCAACGTCCTGACTTTC
-,TRBJ2-1,TRBV5-5,-,15,CASSSVGGSYNEQFF,TGTGCCAGCAGCTCAGTGGGTGGCTCCTACAATGAGCAGTTCTTC
-,TRBJ1-4,TRBV10-2,-,15,CASSERRDGGEKLFF,TGCGCCAGCAGTGAACGACGTGACGGAGGTGAAAAACTGTTTTTT
-,TRBJ2-1,TRBV18,-,12,CASSPSEREQFF,TGTGCCAGCTCCCCCTCGGAGAGGGAGCAGTTCTTC
few,TRBJ1-1,TRBV28,TRBD1,13,CASNDRVNTEAFF,TGTGCCAGCAACGACAGGGTGAACACTGAAGCTTTCTTT
-,TRBJ2-1,TRBV4-1,-,16,CASSQAAVSSYNEQFF,TGCGCCAGCAGCCAAGCAGCGGTGAGCTCCTACAATGAGCAGTTCTTC
-,TRBJ1-1,TRBV28,-,17,CASRLIRGKIRNTEAFF,TGTGCCAGCAGACTGATCAGGGGTAAGATCAGGAACACTGAAGCTTTCTTT
-,TRBJ2-1,TRBV2,TRBD2,12,CASSSRGGKQFF,TGTGCCAGCAGTTCCCGGGGGGGGAAGCAGTTCTTC
-,TRBJ1-4,TRBV5-1,-,13,CASSLTGQEKLFF,TGCGCCAGCAGCTTGACAGGGCAAGAAAAACTGTTTTTT
-,TRBJ2-7,TRBV11-2,-,15,CASSFVAGTLYEQYF,TGTGCCAGCAGCTTTGTAGCCGGGACACTCTACGAGCAGTACTTC
-,TRBJ2-3,TRBV27,-,13,CASSSPNRDTQYF,TGTGCCAGCAGTTCCCCAAATCGGGATACGCAGTATTTT
-,TRBJ2-7,TRBV27,TRBD1,14,CASSSHYRGGEQYF,TGTGCCAGCAGTTCGCATTACAGGGGTGGGGAGCAGTACTTC
few,TRBJ2-7,TRBV19,-,14,CASSIQGAAYEQYF,TGTGCCAGTAGCATACAGGGAGCCGCGTACGAGCAGTACTTC
medium-sized,TRBJ1-2,TRBV28,-,12,CASSFSRVEYTF,TGTGCCAGCAGTTTCTCCAGGGTGGAGTACACCTTC
-,TRBJ2-2,TRBV4-1,TRBD1,16,CASSIKGAGFPGELFF,TGCGCCAGCAGCATCAAGGGGGCAGGTTTCCCCGGGGAGCTGTTTTTT
-,TRBJ1-5,TRBV30,-,13,CAWGPGINQPQHF,TGTGCCTGGGGACCGGGGATAAATCAGCCCCAGCATTTT
-,TRBJ2-4,TRBV6-1,TRBD2,14,CASSSHRGVGIQYF,TGTGCCAGCAGTTCCCACCGGGGGGTCGGCATTCAGTACTTC
-,TRBJ2-7,TRBV30,TRBD2,14,CAWREIAGDYEQYF,TGTGCCTGGAGGGAAATAGCGGGAGATTACGAGCAGTACTTC
-,TRBJ1-2,TRBV6-1,-,15,CASSERQAQFGGYTF,TGTGCCAGCAGTGAACGCCAGGCCCAGTTCGGGGGCTACACCTTC
-,TRBJ1-2,TRBV30,-,12,CAWSELHYGYTF,TGTGCCTGGAGTGAACTGCACTATGGCTACACCTTC
once,TRBJ2-1,TRBV10-3,TRBD2,14,CASTPGLARNEQFF,TGTGCCAGTACCCCGGGACTAGCGAGGAATGAGCAGTTCTTC
-,TRBJ2-7,TRBV7-2,-,15,CASSLQGGRGYEQYF,TGTGCCAGCAGCCTGCAGGGGGGCCGAGGCTACGAGCAGTACTTC
-,TRBJ2-2,TRBV11-3,-,14,CASSLQGPVGELFF,TGTGCCAGCAGCCTACAGGGACCGGTCGGGGAGCTGTTTTTT
-,TRBJ2-2,TRBV6-5,-,14,CASRKTQITGELFF,TGTGCCAGCAGAAAGACCCAAATCACCGGGGAGCTGTTTTTT
-,TRBJ2-3,TRBV6-4,TRBD2,15,CASSDSLAGGDTQYF,TGTGCCAGCAGTGACTCCCTAGCGGGAGGAGATACGCAGTATTTT
-,TRBJ2-4,TRBV4-1,-,16,CASSLNAADYRFIQYF,TGCGCCAGCAGCCTCAACGCAGCGGATTATAGATTCATTCAGTACTTC
once,TRBJ2-3,TRBV30,-,14,CAWSTRGNSDTQYF,TGTGCCTGGAGTACTCGGGGAAACTCAGATACGCAGTATTTT
-,TRBJ2-7,TRBV10-2,TRBD2,13,CATATSVSYEQYF,TGCGCCACAGCAACTAGCGTCTCCTACGAGCAGTACTTC
-,TRBJ2-3,TRBV6-5,-,15,CASTPRVDGADTQYF,TGTGCCAGCACCCCTCGAGTGGACGGGGCAGATACGCAGTATTTT
-,TRBJ2-1,TRBV19,TRBD1,15,CASSQGRGQYNEQFF,TGTGCCAGTAGTCAGGGCAGGGGGCAATACAATGAGCAGTTCTTC
-,TRBJ1-1,TRBV11-2,TRBD1,15,CASSFPTGEVTEAFF,TGTGCCAGCAGCTTCCCGACAGGGGAGGTCACTGAAGCTTTCTTT
few,TRBJ2-5,TRBV18,-,12,CASSPSQETQYF,TGTGCCAGCTCACCCTCCCAAGAGACCCAGTACTTC
-,TRBJ1-3,TRBV9,TRBD1,14,CASSGRGQRNTIYF,TGTGCCAGCAGCGGGCGGGGACAGAGAAACACCATATATTTT
-,TRBJ2-3,TRBV19,-,14,CASKRELSTDTQYF,TGTGCCAGTAAACGGGAACTTAGCACAGATACGCAGTATTTT
-,TRBJ2-5,TRBV11-1,TRBD1,14,CASSLEQGQETQYF,TGTGCCAGCAGCTTAGAACAGGGGCAAGAGACCCAGTACTTC
-,TRBJ1-2,TRBV2,TRBD1,16,CASSVPLTGELSGYTF,TGTGCCAGCAGTGTTCCGTTGACAGGGGAGTTATCCGGCTACACCTTC
-,TRBJ2-7,TRBV28,TRBD1,15,CASSYPGQGNHEQYF,TGTGCCAGCAGTTACCCCGGACAGGGTAATCACGAGCAGTACTTC
-,TRBJ2-1,TRBV7-8,-,15,CASSYQTGFNNEQFF,TGTGCCAGCAGCTACCAGACAGGATTCAACAATGAGCAGTTCTTC
-,TRBJ2-5,TRBV7-6,-,15,CASSLSGKATVTQYF,TGTGCCAGCAGCTTATCGGGGAAAGCTACGGTGACCCAGTACTTC
-,TRBJ2-7,TRBV7-2,-,14,CASSPGPLTYEQYF,TGTGCCAGCAGCCCCGGACCCCTTACCTACGAGCAGTACTTC
once,TRBJ2-7,TRBV4-3,TRBD2,15,CASSQGAREGHEQYF,TGCGCCAGCAGCCAAGGGGCGCGGGAGGGCCACGAGCAGTACTTC
-,TRBJ2-1,TRBV5-6,TRBD2,15,CASSFLAATYNEQFF,TGTGCCAGCAGCTTTCTAGCGGCCACATACAATGAGCAGTTCTTC